This is a list of T cell receptor beta chains from one sample in a study of Graves' ophthalmopathy and Graves' hyperthyroidism. Each CDR3 protein gets one entry after TCRdb re-called the multiplex PCR reads with MiXCR. The sample has some 1.1 million distinct CDR3 sequences, around a third seen once. The sample was peripheral blood or thyroid tissue (not recorded which). The receptors come from an adult man with Graves' hyperthyroidism. The CDR3 runs from the conserved cysteine through the conserved F or W. D genes are given only for firm matches. Some rows have no size entry. The others give once, few or many, or a class for an expanded clone.

TRBJ1-2 | TRBV10-3 | TRBD1 | few | CASSLSHRGNGYTF | TGTGCCAGCAGTTTATCGCACAGGGGCAATGGCTACACCTTC
TRBJ2-1 | TRBV24-1 | - | once | CATSGGPYNEQFF | TGTGCCACCAGTGGCGGACCATACAATGAGCAGTTCTTC
TRBJ1-3 | TRBV11-2 | - | - | CASSFSPGSSGNTIYF | TGTGCCAGCAGCTTTAGTCCCGGGAGCTCTGGAAACACCATATATTTT
TRBJ1-3 | TRBV15 | - | - | CATGNGDRRGLNTIYF | TGTGCCACCGGGAACGGGGACCGTCGAGGCTTAAACACCATATATTTT
TRBJ2-7 | TRBV28 | TRBD2 | - | CASSPGQREIVYEQYF | TGTGCCAGCAGCCCGGGCCAGCGGGAGATCGTGTACGAGCAGTACTTC
TRBJ2-7 | TRBV10-3 | - | few | CAIRKGSNYEQYF | TGTGCCATCCGGAAAGGAAGCAACTACGAGCAGTACTTC
TRBJ2-7 | TRBV10-3 | TRBD2 | many | CAISGSGRANPYEQYF | TGTGCCATCAGTGGTAGCGGGAGGGCCAACCCCTACGAGCAGTACTTC
TRBJ2-7 | TRBV7-2 | - | - | CASSWSLEGTYEQYF | TGTGCCAGCAGCTGGAGTTTGGAGGGTACCTACGAGCAGTACTTC
TRBJ2-7 | TRBV4-1 | TRBD2 | few | CASSQDGGAKDEQYF | TGCGCCAGCAGCCAAGACGGGGGGGCCAAGGACGAGCAGTACTTC
TRBJ1-1 | TRBV4-3 | - | many | CASSYVGVNTEAFF | TGCGCCAGCAGCTACGTTGGGGTGAACACTGAAGCTTTCTTT
TRBJ2-7 | TRBV19 | TRBD1 | many | CASSTQGTGSVRDEQYF | TGTGCCAGTAGTACGCAAGGGACAGGATCTGTTCGGGACGAGCAGTACTTC
TRBJ2-7 | TRBV29-1 | TRBD2 | - | CSVATGLAGEREQYF | TGCAGCGTGGCTACGGGACTAGCGGGAGAACGGGAGCAGTACTTC
TRBJ1-1 | TRBV9 | - | - | CASGIYSTAYTEAFF | TGTGCCAGCGGCATCTACTCGACAGCCTACACTGAAGCTTTCTTT
TRBJ2-5 | TRBV7-9 | TRBD2 | - | CASSPRLAGGQETQYF | TGTGCCAGCAGCCCGAGACTAGCGGGGGGTCAAGAGACCCAGTACTTC
TRBJ1-5 | TRBV5-1 | - | - | CASSATGTDQPQHF | TGTGCCAGCAGCGCCACAGGGACCGATCAGCCCCAGCATTTT
TRBJ1-6 | TRBV9 | - | many | CASSVGSTTSPLHF | TGTGCCAGCAGCGTAGGGTCTACCACGTCACCCCTCCACTTT